A selection of T cell receptor beta chains follows, all from one sample in a study of blood T cell repertoires in COVID-19. Clones were read by immunoSEQ multiplex PCR, and TCRdb kept only the in-frame ones, dropping some. The top ten clones hold around 5.8% of a sample with hundreds of thousands of clones, roughly nine tenths of them seen once. The material sequenced was PBMCs or T cells enriched from blood (not recorded which). The receptors derive from a woman in her 40s who had recovered from COVID-19. Both conserved end residues are part of each CDR3. A D gene is named only where the DNA matches it firmly.

j_call	v_call	d_call	cdr3_nt	cdr3_aa
TRBJ2-3	TRBV18	NA	TGTGCCAGCTCACCACCGGGACTCTCAGGCACAGATACGCAGTATTTT	CASSPPGLSGTDTQYF
TRBJ1-1	TRBV10-2	NA	TGCGCCAGCACCAAGGAGGGGCTCATGAACACTGAAGCTTTCTTT	CASTKEGLMNTEAFF
TRBJ1-6	TRBV7-2	TRBD1	TGTGCCAGCAGCTACAAGACAGGGGGCGATTCACCCCTCCACTTT	CASSYKTGGDSPLHF
TRBJ2-1	TRBV10-3	NA	TGTGCCATCATAGCGGACAATGAGCAGTTCTTC	CAIIADNEQFF
TRBJ2-5	TRBV7-2	TRBD1	TGTGCCAGCAGCTTCCCCAGGGGGTATGAGACCCAGTACTTC	CASSFPRGYETQYF
TRBJ2-1	TRBV7-2	TRBD2	TGTGCCAGCAGCTTAAGCGGGGCCACCTACAATGAGCAGTTCTTC	CASSLSGATYNEQFF
TRBJ2-1	TRBV14	NA	TGTGCCAGCAGCCATACAGGGCCATACAATGAGCAGTTCTTC	CASSHTGPYNEQFF
TRBJ1-5	TRBV18	NA	TGTGCCAGCTCACCAGACCAGGCACAGCCCCAGCATTTT	CASSPDQAQPQHF
TRBJ2-1	TRBV9	TRBD2	TGTGCCAGCAGCGTAGAGGGGGGCCGGACTAGCGGGAGTGGGTCCTACAATGAGCAGTTCTTC	CASSVEGGRTSGSGSYNEQFF
TRBJ2-5	TRBV28	NA	TGTGCCAGCAGCACCACAGGGTGGGGAGAGACCCAGTACTTC	CASSTTGWGETQYF
TRBJ2-1	TRBV2	NA	TGTGCCAGCAGGGAGTGGGATGAGCAGTTCTTC	CASREWDEQFF
TRBJ1-4	TRBV4-3	NA	TGCGCCAGCAGCCAGGACTCAGGGGTTTCGACCAAACTGTTTTTT	CASSQDSGVSTKLFF
TRBJ2-7	TRBV24-1	TRBD2	TGTGCCACCGGTCCCGGGACTAGCGGGAACGAGCAGTACTTC	CATGPGTSGNEQYF
TRBJ1-1	TRBV7-2	NA	TGTGCCAGCAGCTTCGGGAGAGGGGTAGCTTTCTTT	CASSFGRGVAFF